The present TCR beta chain was sequenced within a study of PD-1 blockade in mismatch repair-deficient tumors. In the study overall: Enrolled about 2012-2016, patients had progressing, pretreated mismatch repair-deficient cancers of 12 to 13 types.

As regards this clone: One junction end disagrees with the germline gene, perhaps due to a read error.

Germline CDR1 reads MNHEY; CDR2 reads SMNVEV (reference sequence). The CDR3 is 13 residues long. The assay was immunoSEQ multiplex PCR, and TCRdb's table has in-frame clones only and misses some. In the table there are over 100,000 clones, around 80% of which are singletons. V is TRBV27 and J is TRBJ2-7; 14 bases are a match to TRBD2. The sequence came from an adult with mismatch repair-deficient cancer. Sequences were derived from peripheral blood, sampled approximately 14 months after starting pembrolizumab. The CDR3 DNA follows: TGTGCCGGCAGTTCGGGACTAGCGGGAGTTATGTACTTC. Translation gives CAGSSGLAGVMYF.